This T cell receptor (beta chain) appears in the sequencing data of a study of radiotherapy plus CTLA-4 blockade in lung cancer. Study context: Objective responses were recorded in 15% to 20% of patients, with disease control recorded in 25% to 35%. Study-level points and caveats: Once radiotherapy plus ipilimumab had been given, TCR clones derived from tumor expanded in blood.

This clone turned up a few times. Its antigen is currently unknown. Produced via immunoSEQ multiplex PCR; TCRdb's table is partial and in-frame only. Found here are 70,000 to 95,000 clones, about four fifths of them singletons; the top ten hold roughly 15%. With ipilimumab providing CTLA-4 blockade, focal radiation was administered to patients who had chemo-refractory metastatic non-small-cell lung cancer. The CDR3 extends over 16 amino acids. V was shortened by 3 bases and J by 4 bases, with 16 bases between the two germline ends. Germline V gene sequence: CDR1 SGHRS, CDR2 YFSETQ. This clonotype was obtained from a human donor with non-small cell lung cancer that progressed on radiotherapy plus ipilimumab. This specimen consisted of peripheral blood, obtained from a patient treated with radiotherapy plus ipilimumab. This sequence joins TRBV5-1 and TRBJ1-4, with D possibly matching TRBD1 (6 bases). The CDR3 bases are TGCGCCAGCAGCTGGGCCGGGGGGCGAAGTAATGAAAAACTGTTTTTT. As protein: CASSWAGGRSNEKLFF.